Listed below are T cell receptor beta chains from one sample, sequenced in a study of cytomegalovirus exposure and HLA in healthy donors. The assay was immunoSEQ multiplex PCR, and TCRdb's table has in-frame clones only and misses some. The sample carries some 150,000 clones, around 79% recorded once. Sequencing input: PBMCs. The receptors shown here come from a woman in her twenties or thirties in good health and CMV-seronegative. Each CDR3 is given without its conserved first and last residue. D genes are given only for firm matches. Size values are once, few and many counts, or a class for expanded clones, and some rows have none.

abundance	v_gene	j_gene	d_gene	len	CDR3aa
NA	TRBV5-1	TRBJ2-1	NA	10	ASSLIGSWQF
NA	TRBV10-3	TRBJ1-6	TRBD1	12	AISGQGAGSPLH
NA	TRBV7-9	TRBJ1-1	NA	13	ASSLADLGLTEAF
NA	TRBV14	TRBJ2-1	NA	14	ASSAPEGLHYNEQF
NA	TRBV5-1	TRBJ2-5	NA	13	ASSAAGGRIETQY
few	TRBV29-1	TRBJ2-5	TRBD1	13	SVTDRGAKGETQY
NA	TRBV19	TRBJ1-2	NA	11	ASSIRQDGGYT
NA	TRBV5-1	TRBJ2-7	TRBD1	12	ASSGGQGPYEQY
NA	TRBV5-1	TRBJ1-6	TRBD1	12	ASSLAQGGSPLH
NA	TRBV5-1	TRBJ2-4	TRBD1	11	ASQRDRGNIQY
NA	TRBV5-4	TRBJ2-7	TRBD1	15	ASSLGPTGGGTYEQY
NA	TRBV7-3	TRBJ1-2	TRBD1	13	ASSLQGAPNYGYT
NA	TRBV27	TRBJ1-2	NA	13	ASSYFDPRTNGYT
NA	TRBV5-1	TRBJ2-3	NA	12	ASSLEGNTDTQY
NA	TRBV5-1	TRBJ2-7	NA	13	ASSLAPGSAYEQY
few	TRBV6-5	TRBJ1-2	TRBD1	13	ASSSDRGLTYGYT
NA	TRBV11-2	TRBJ1-4	NA	11	ASSLEYTEKLF